This TCR beta chain was identified during a study of blood T cell repertoires in COVID-19. Study as a whole: Whether acute or convalescent, the COVID-19 samples came from the United States, Italy and Spain. The cDNA or gDNA used as material had been derived from T cells, B-cell-depleted T cells, or PBMCs.

Original methodology: Amplifying reference gene primers gave estimates of nucleated cell counts. Libraries were prepared by immunoSEQ multiplex PCR; TCRdb keeps only in-frame clonotypes and omits some of them. The V and J calls and clone size are taken from that table; D and trimming were inferred from the DNA. The data hold roughly 84,000 clones, with roughly 75% observed a single time. The sample taken for sequencing was peripheral blood. The TCR originated in a woman between 50 and 59 years old with acute or convalescent COVID-19.

CDR3 in DNA: TGTGCCAGCTCACCGGGACAGGGACATCAGCCCCAGCATTTT. This translates into CASSPGQGHQPQHF. V gene TRBV18 combines with J gene TRBJ1-5; TRBD1 aligns across 9 bases. Germline CDR1 is KGHSH and CDR2 is LQKENI. This CDR3 has 14 residues. The junction had 2 bases not matched to a gene; V was cut back by 3 bases and J by 5 bases.